Following are 8 T cell receptor beta chains from one sample sequenced in a study of patients and donors after allogeneic stem cell transplantation. One entry per CDR3 protein results from TCRdb running MiXCR on the RT-PCR reads. The table lists over 5,500 distinct CDR3 sequences, about 13% of them singletons. The material sequenced was blood, either unsorted or a sorted T cell fraction (not recorded which). These receptors were collected from a human donor who was either an allogeneic HSCT recipient or a stem cell or donor lymphocyte infusion donor (not recorded which). It is not recorded whose cells these are; they may come from a transplant donor.

Remarks on this clonotype: The junction does not match germline at one end; this may be a read error. The V and J genes are TRBV24-1 and TRBJ2-1, with 9 nucleotides matching TRBD2. CDR3 length equals 10 residues. Per germline, CDR1 KGHDR and CDR2 SFDVKD. CDR3 bases: TGTGCCACCAACCTAGCGGGGCCCGGCTTC. Protein sequence: CATNLAGPGF.

The sample holds a few counts of this clonotype. This chain uses TRBV7-3 with TRBJ2-5, with unresolved D. The germline V gene encodes CDR1 SGHTA and CDR2 FQGTGA. V was cut by 5 bases and J by 2 bases, with 15 bases left in between. This CDR3 region has 15 residues. This CDR3 is CASSPLGQNQETQYF. The CDR3 nucleotides read TGTGCCAGCAGCCCCTTGGGTCAGAATCAAGAGACCCAGTACTTC.

This clonotype was counted many times. DNA of the CDR3: TGTGCCAGCAGCGGAGGAAATTCACCCCTCCACTTT. Protein: CASSGGNSPLHF. The gene calls are TRBV6-5 and TRBJ1-6; D remains unclear. Germline assignment: CDR1 MNHEY and CDR2 SVGAGI. This CDR3 has 12 amino acids. Trimming took 6 bases from V and 7 from J, leaving 7 bases between them.

This chain links TRBV6-2 or TRBV6-3 with TRBJ2-7; D ambiguous. Germline CDR1 MNHEY, CDR2 SVGEGT. V lost 2 bases and J lost 5, with 13 bases in between. The CDR3 extends over 14 amino acids. The DNA of the CDR3 is TGTGCCAGCAGTTACGAGCAGCTTAACGACGAGCAGTACGTC. This gives the protein CASSYEQLNDEQYV.

This clonotype has a handful of counts. The V and J genes are TRBV3-1 and TRBJ2-7, with D possibly matching TRBD1 (6 bases). This CDR3 spans 13 amino acids. CDR1 and CDR2 (germline): LGHDT, YNNKEL (reference sequence). V lost 3 bases, J lost 10 bases, and 16 bases lay in between. The CDR3 region has the DNA TGTGCCAGCAGCCAGGTCCAGGGGTTCCGTCAGTACTTC. Its translation: CASSQVQGFRQYF.

This clonotype was detected a few times. The chain uses TRBV7-9 and TRBJ1-4, with D unresolved. Germline V lookup: CDR1 SEHNR, CDR2 FQNEAQ (reference sequence). With 6 bases removed from V and 7 bases from J, the gap between germline ends came to 12 bases. The CDR3 is made up of 13 amino acids. CDR3 sequence: CASRPTTGEKLFF. The CDR3 region has the DNA TGTGCCAGCAGGCCGACGACGGGTGAAAAACTGTTTTTT.

This clonotype has ten or more counts. The rearrangement uses TRBV4-3 and TRBJ1-2, with D possibly being TRBD1 (6 bases). The CDR3 extends over 14 amino acids. The V end was cut by 0 bases, the J end by 4 bases, with 9 bases between. Looked up from germline, CDR1 is LGHNA and CDR2 is YSLEER. CDR3 sequence reads: CASSQDWDTYGYTF. The CDR3 bases are TGCGCCAGCAGCCAAGATTGGGACACCTATGGCTACACCTTC.

This clonotype has just a few counts. This sequence joins TRBV7-9 and TRBJ1-1; D uncertain. Germline CDR1 is SEHNR and CDR2 is FQNEAQ (reference sequence). V was cut by 6 bases and J by 0 bases, with 11 bases left in between. The CDR3 runs 14 residues. The CDR3 region is CASSGRKLNTEAFF. In DNA form, the CDR3 reads TGTGCCAGCAGTGGTCGAAAACTGAACACTGAAGCTTTCTTT.